This T cell receptor (beta chain) was recovered during a study of beta chain features in type 1 diabetes. Overall study: Healthy donors, compared against patients, showed similar age, gender and cell yields. Points from the study as a whole: Shortening that was moderate but significant affected the TCRB CDR3s of Type 1 diabetes patients in all four CD4+ subsets.

The study reverse transcribed the entire isolated RNA, so it sequenced expressed TCRB transcripts. The assay was immunoSEQ multiplex PCR, and TCRdb's table has in-frame clones only and misses some. This table has under 350,000 clones, roughly an eighth appearing once. Comment on this clone: Antigen specificity is unknown.

The germline V gene encodes CDR1 MNHNS and CDR2 SASEGT. The CDR3 is 14 residues long. Trimming cost V 2 bases and J 1 base, with 6 bases left between them. The chain is built from TRBV6-1 and TRBJ2-1; D is uncertain. This receptor was obtained from a man younger than 45 with type 1 diabetes. Specimen: naive CD4+ T cells from blood. The CDR3 nucleotides are TGTGCCAGCAGTGAAACAGAATCCTACAATGAGCAGTTCTTC. Translated, it gives CASSETESYNEQFF.